These 24 T cell receptor beta chains came from one sample sequenced in a study of blood T cell repertoires in COVID-19 (TCRdb year 2020). Library construction relied on the immunoSEQ multiplex PCR assay. TCRdb obtained this table from immuneACCESS and retained in-frame rearrangements with V and J assigned. These tables miss some clones; where compared with another copy, unresolved V genes account for less than half of the shortfall, and the remainder is unexplained. For this sample the table gives 200,000 or so clones, of which 70% to 90% were detected only once. The ten most abundant clones make up roughly 2.4% of the sample. Input material: PBMCs or T cells enriched from blood (not recorded which). These receptors all come from a middle-aged woman with acute COVID-19.

This sequence joins TRBV2 and TRBJ2-7; TRBD1 matches 8 bases. Trimming took 0 bases from V and 7 from J; bases not matched to a gene: 11. The germline CDR1 and CDR2 sequences are SNHLY and FYNNEI. This CDR3 spans 16 amino acids. The CDR3 nucleotides read TGTGCCAGCAGTGAAGCGCGGACAGGGTCTGCGGGAGAGCAGTACGTC. Translation: CASSEARTGSAGEQYV.

The chain has TRBV5-6 and TRBJ1-5; D may be TRBD1 (6 bases). Between the trimmed V and J ends, which lost 1 base and 3 bases, there was a span of 11 bases. This CDR3 is built from 15 residues. Germline values: CDR1 SGHDT, CDR2 YYEEEE. CDR3 loop: CASSLFTGNNQPQHF. The DNA for the CDR3 is TGTGCCAGCAGCTTGTTCACAGGGAACAATCAGCCCCAGCATTTT.

The V gene is TRBV7-9, the J gene TRBJ1-1; 7 bases agree with TRBD1. There are 13 residues in the CDR3. Per the germline V gene, CDR1 is SEHNR and CDR2 is FQNEAQ (reference sequence). V dropped 2 bases and J dropped 5; count of bases not matched to a gene: 2. CDR3 in amino acids: CASSLNRGTEAFF. In DNA, the CDR3 is TGTGCCAGCAGCTTAAACAGGGGAACTGAAGCTTTCTTT. The variable domain in full, with the rest retrieved from reference TRBV7-9 and TRBJ1-1, is DTGVSQNPRHKITKRGQNVTFRCDPISEHNRLYWYRQTLGQGPEFLTYFQNEAQLEKSRLLSDRFSAERPKGSFSTLEIQRTEQGDSAMYLCASSLNRGTEAFFGQGTRLTVV.

The chain uses TRBV30 and TRBJ1-6, with a possible D match to TRBD1 (5 bases). V was trimmed by 4 bases and J by 4 bases, leaving 11 bases between them. The CDR3 sequence is 14 residues long. Germline CDR1 GTSNPN, CDR2 SVGIG (reference sequence). DNA of the CDR3: TGTGCCTGGATTCCGGGGGAGTATAATTCACCCCTCCACTTT. Its protein is CAWIPGEYNSPLHF.

V and J are TRBV10-3 and TRBJ1-1, with D unclear. The germline V gene has CDR1 ENHRY and CDR2 SYGVKD. V lost 5 bases and J lost 1, with 11 bases in between. The CDR3 has 14 residues. Here the CDR3 DNA reads TGTGCCATCAGTCTGACGGCGGGGAACACTGAAGCTTTCTTT. Protein sequence: CAISLTAGNTEAFF.

V usage is TRBV7-8 and J usage is TRBJ1-1; D perhaps matches TRBD1 (6 bases). The CDR3 extends over 13 amino acids. Trimming took off 5 bases at V and 6 bases at J, with 13 bases between the two ends. The germline V gene has CDR1 SGHVS and CDR2 FQNEAQ. CDR3 region: CASSQGFGAEAFF. The CDR3 coding sequence is TGTGCCAGCAGCCAGGGGTTCGGTGCTGAAGCTTTCTTT.

The chain combines TRBV5-1 with TRBJ2-5, with 9 bases fitting TRBD1. Germline V gene lookup returns CDR1 SGHRS and CDR2 YFSETQ. Trimming cost V 4 bases and J 4 bases; bases outside gene matches: 11. This CDR3 contains 16 residues. CDR3 nucleotides: TGCGCCAGCAGCCTCCAATGGACAGGGGTGGGAGAGACCCAGTACTTC. This sequence encodes CASSLQWTGVGETQYF.

The chain joins TRBV14 to TRBJ1-2, with 9 bases lining up with TRBD1. CDR3 size: 14 residues. The ends lost 6 bases at V and 4 bases at J; junction bases unmatched: 6. Germline V gives CDR1 SGHDN, CDR2 FVKESK. This CDR3 is CASSKQGASYGYTF. The CDR3 region has the DNA TGTGCCAGCAGTAAACAGGGGGCTTCCTATGGCTACACCTTC.

The CDR3 DNA reads as TGTGCCAGCACCCTTCGGGAGGGCTCGTTAACCGGGGAGCTGTTTTTT. Translation: CASTLREGSLTGELFF. The chain joins TRBV7-8 to TRBJ2-2; 8 nucleotides agree with TRBD2. V was pared by 7 bases and J by 5 bases, with 12 bases of the junction left unmatched. The CDR3 spans 16 residues. Germline V gene data show CDR1 as SGHVS and CDR2 as FQNEAQ.

The J gene is TRBJ2-2, the V gene TRBV2; TRBD1 aligns across 8 bases. This CDR3 comprises 15 residues. Germline trimming cut 6 bases from V and 6 bases from J; bases unmatched to any gene: 9. In germline, CDR1 is SNHLY, CDR2 FYNNEI. CDR3 nucleotides: TGTGCCAGCAGGGAGACAGGACAGGGCCCCGGGGAGCTGTTTTTT. This translates into CASRETGQGPGELFF.

This sequence joins TRBV6-4 and TRBJ2-7; 9 bases match TRBD2. The germline CDR1 and CDR2 sequences are MRHNA and SNTAGT. Unmatched junction bases numbered 18, after V lost 6 bases and J lost 0 bases. The CDR3 loop spans 19 amino acids. The CDR3 loop reads CASSLNPLLAGTSSYEQYV. The CDR3 DNA reads as TGTGCCAGCAGCCTTAACCCTCTACTAGCGGGTACCAGCTCCTACGAGCAGTACGTC.

J is TRBJ2-7 and V is TRBV6-5; 8 bases align to TRBD1. CDR1 is MNHEY and CDR2 is SVGAGI in the germline V gene. This CDR3 comprises 13 residues. The V and J ends lost 2 bases and 6 bases, in that order; junction bases with no gene match: 3. CDR3 in amino acids: CASSYGTGGEQYV. The CDR3 DNA sequence: TGTGCCAGCAGTTACGGTACAGGGGGCGAGCAGTACGTC.

The V and J genes are TRBV3-1 (or the pseudogene TRBV3-2) and TRBJ1-5, with 9 bases identical to TRBD1. Germline V gene data show CDR1 as LGHDT and CDR2 as YNNKEL (reference sequence). Trimming took 4 bases from V and 4 from J; bases not matched to a gene: 2. The CDR3 has 14 residues. The CDR3 is CASSLGQGNQPQHF. In DNA, the CDR3 is TGTGCCAGCAGCCTTGGACAGGGGAATCAGCCCCAGCATTTT.

The V call is TRBV21-1, the J call TRBJ2-7; TRBD1 is taken as the D call from the table, unchecked against the DNA. TRBV21-1 is marked as a pseudogene. This CDR3 comprises 17 residues. The CDR3 reads CASSIKEGQDCPYEQYF. In DNA, the CDR3 is TGTGCCAGCAGCATTAAGGAAGGACAAGACTGCCCCTACGAGCAGTACTTC.

This chain connects TRBV30 to TRBJ2-5; D possibly corresponds to TRBD2 (6 bases). Per the germline V gene, CDR1 is GTSNPN and CDR2 is SVGIG (reference sequence). Trimming took off 4 bases at V and 4 bases at J, with 13 bases between the two ends. The CDR3 sequence is 13 residues long. CDR3 in amino acids: CAWTLGGRETQYF. The CDR3 DNA sequence: TGTGCCTGGACCCTCGGGGGTAGAGAGACCCAGTACTTC.

This clone was recorded once. V is TRBV5-4 and J is TRBJ2-2; the D gene is possibly TRBD1 (5 bases). Germline values: CDR1 SGHNT, CDR2 YYREEE (reference sequence). V lost 0 bases and J lost 2, with 8 bases in between. This CDR3 is built from 15 residues. CDR3 nucleotides: TGTGCCAGCAGCTTGGACCAGGGCAACACCGGGGAGCTGTTTTTT. Its protein is CASSLDQGNTGELFF.

This clone came up many times. V gene TRBV5-8 combines with J gene TRBJ2-1; tentatively, D is TRBD1 (8 bases). From germline, CDR1 is SGHTS and CDR2 YDEGEE. Trimming left V 4 bases short and J 3 bases short, with 14 bases between. CDR3 size: 15 residues. The chain's CDR3 is CASSRTGRGYNEQFF. CDR3 nucleotide sequence: TGTGCCAGCAGCCGGACAGGGAGGGGCTACAATGAGCAGTTCTTC.

This chain connects TRBV7-8 to TRBJ2-7; 7 nucleotides line up with TRBD2. CDR1 is SGHVS, CDR2 FQNEAQ, per germline. The trim removed 4 bases at V and 0 bases at J, leaving 12 bases unmatched. CDR3 length equals 17 residues. For the CDR3, the DNA is TGTGCCAGCAGCTCATCGTTAGGCGGGAGAGGCTCCTACGAGCAGTACGTC. It is translated as CASSSSLGGRGSYEQYV.

This clone was observed a handful of times. The chain combines TRBV4-3 with TRBJ1-2; maybe TRBD1 (6 bases). The germline gives CDR1 LGHNA, CDR2 YSLEER. The CDR3 loop spans 16 amino acids. Trimming took off 0 bases at V and 8 bases at J, with 19 bases between the two ends. The CDR3 DNA is TGCGCCAGCAGCCAAGATCTCAGGACACAGGGAAACGGCTACACCTTC. This gives the protein CASSQDLRTQGNGYTF.

The chain recombines TRBV24-1 with TRBJ2-1; D may be TRBD2 (6 bases). Deletions cut 7 bases from V and 8 bases from J, with 14 bases between. This CDR3 spans 13 amino acids. Per the germline V gene, CDR1 is KGHDR and CDR2 is SFDVKD. The CDR3 nucleotides read TGTGCCACCAGGGGCGCTAGCGCCGATGAGCAGTTCTTC. Translated, it gives CATRGASADEQFF.

The chain uses TRBV21-1 and TRBJ1-4. TRBV21-1 is an annotated pseudogene. This CDR3 is built from 14 residues. The CDR3 region is CASDRDTTNEKLFF. In DNA form, the CDR3 reads TGTGCCAGCGACCGGGATACAACTAATGAAAAACTGTTTTTT.

This clone turned up a few times. The chain has TRBV6-6 and TRBJ2-7; D is possibly TRBD1 (5 bases). Looked up from germline, CDR1 is MNHNY and CDR2 is SVGAGI (reference sequence). The CDR3 is 15 residues long. Trimming took 1 base from V and 3 from J, leaving 13 bases between them. CDR3 protein: CASSYFRGSLYEQYF. The CDR3, as DNA: TGTGCCAGCAGTTACTTTAGGGGCAGTCTCTACGAGCAGTACTTC.

On this clone itself: The same CDR3 also results from other DNA sequences found in this sample. The rearrangement links TRBV15 to TRBJ1-5, with 8 bases aligning to TRBD1. Germline V gene lookup returns CDR1 LNHNV and CDR2 YYDKDF (reference sequence). The length of the CDR3 is 15 residues. V dropped 3 bases and J dropped 1; count of bases not matched to a gene: 2. The DNA of the CDR3 is TGTGCCACCAGCAGGGACAGGGTCAGCAATCAGCCCCAGCATTTT. It codes for CATSRDRVSNQPQHF. Complete variable domain (other parts from reference TRBV15 and TRBJ1-5): DAMVIQNPRYQVTQFGKPVTLSCSQTLNHNVMYWYQQKSSQAPKLLFHYYDKDFNNEADTPDNFQSRRPNTSFCFLDIRSPGLGDTAMYLCATSRDRVSNQPQHFGDGTRLSIL.

V is TRBV5-4 and J is TRBJ1-1, with a possible D match to TRBD1 (6 bases). Germline V gives CDR1 SGHNT, CDR2 YYREEE (reference sequence). Trimming removed 3 bases from V and 3 bases from J, with 15 bases in between. CDR3 length: 15 residues. CDR3 residues: CASSWSGGMDTEAFF. In nucleotides, the CDR3 is TGTGCCAGCAGCTGGAGCGGGGGCATGGACACTGAAGCTTTCTTT.